This T cell receptor (beta chain) was identified in a study of cytotoxic CD8 clonotypes in ibrutinib-treated CLL. The data were produced by immunoSEQ multiplex PCR, yet TCRdb's version contains in-frame clones alone and is incomplete. Among about 140,000 clones listed, 75% to 85% were seen once. This clonotype was sampled from a human donor with chronic lymphocytic leukemia. Sample: PBMCs, taken after 36 months of ibrutinib treatment.

The CDR3 region has the DNA TGTGCCAGCAGTGAACAGGGGTTGAACACTGAAGCTTTCTTT. Translation gives CASSEQGLNTEAFF. This sequence joins TRBV11-2 and TRBJ1-1, with TRBD1 identical over 7 bases. CDR1 and CDR2 from the germline V gene are SGHAT and FQNNGV. The ends lost 6 bases at V and 0 bases at J; junction bases unmatched: 4. The CDR3 totals 14 residues.